This T cell receptor beta chain was sequenced in a study of beta chain features in type 1 diabetes. The study, taken as a whole, reports: Among all four CD4+ subsets, Type 1 diabetes patients had TCRB CDR3s that were moderately but significantly shorter.

The CDR3 has 15 residues. Germline values: CDR1 SGHRS, CDR2 YFSETQ. V shed 5 bases and J 5 bases; nucleotides not matched to a gene: 9. This clone occurred a few times. Antigen specificity is unknown. The authors reverse transcribed all of the isolated RNA, so sequencing captured expressed TCRB transcripts. Generated by immunoSEQ multiplex PCR, the TCRdb table keeps only in-frame clones and is missing some. This table has 120,000 to 150,000 clones, more than 9% appearing once. The sample was naive CD4+ T cells from blood. The V call is TRBV5-1, the J call TRBJ1-2; the match to TRBD1 covers 10 bases. This sequence was found in a man between 18 and 29 years old in good health. The CDR3 loop is CASRPVTGGGYGYTF. The CDR3 coding sequence is TGCGCCAGCAGACCCGTGACAGGGGGCGGGTATGGCTACACCTTC.